These 18 T cell receptor beta chains came from one sample sequenced in a study of blood T cell repertoires in COVID-19. Assay: immunoSEQ multiplex PCR; the TCRdb copy retains only in-frame clones and omits some. The sample includes more than 200,000 clones, roughly 88% of them seen just once. Sequencing input: peripheral blood. The receptor source for this set is a woman in her twenties or thirties with COVID-19, enrolled during active disease.

The chain uses TRBV5-4 and TRBJ2-2; D is unclear. This CDR3 is 16 amino acids long. Germline loops: CDR1 SGHNT, CDR2 YYREEE (reference sequence). Trimming removed 3 bases at V and 0 bases at J, with 12 bases between. Written as DNA, the CDR3 is TGTGCCAGCAGCTCTCAGGAACTCCCGAACACCGGGGAGCTGTTTTTT. Protein: CASSSQELPNTGELFF.

The rearrangement uses TRBV6-6 and TRBJ2-1; 10 bases are shared with TRBD2. V lost 7 bases and J lost 4; bases outside the gene matches: 7. The germline V gene has CDR1 MNHNY and CDR2 SVGAGI (reference sequence). The CDR3 contains 15 residues. CDR3 amino acids: CASTLSGGAYNEQFF. The DNA for the CDR3 is TGTGCCAGCACCCTGAGCGGGGGGGCTTACAATGAGCAGTTCTTC.

CDR3 sequence (DNA): TGTGCCACCAGTGCGGCTAGCGGGAGGGTCTCAGATACGCAGTATTTT. Translated, it gives CATSAASGRVSDTQYF. The J gene is TRBJ2-3, the V gene TRBV24-1; 12 bases map to TRBD2. The V gene end was trimmed by 5 bases and the J gene end by 4 bases; junction bases not matched to a gene: 6. CDR1 is KGHDR, CDR2 SFDVKD, per germline. The CDR3 runs 16 residues.

This chain uses TRBV3-1 (or the pseudogene TRBV3-2) with TRBJ2-4; 12 bases map to TRBD2. V was clipped by 0 bases and J by 8 bases; unmatched bases: 8. From germline, CDR1 is LGHDT and CDR2 YNNKEL (reference sequence). This CDR3 region has 17 residues. The CDR3 sequence: CASSQDRASGRGDIQYF. CDR3 nucleotides: TGTGCCAGCAGCCAAGACCGAGCTAGCGGGAGGGGGGACATTCAGTACTTC.

This clone was observed once. This chain links TRBV5-1 with TRBJ1-4; 11 bases are a match to TRBD1. The CDR3 has 15 amino acids. Germline V gene data show CDR1 as SGHRS and CDR2 as YFSETQ. The V gene end was trimmed by 3 bases and the J gene end by 8 bases; junction bases not matched to a gene: 6. The CDR3 reads CASSSDRGREEKLFF. The CDR3 nucleotides read TGCGCCAGCAGCTCGGACAGGGGGCGTGAAGAAAAACTGTTTTTT.

The J gene is TRBJ2-7, the V gene TRBV6-5, with D unresolved. Germline CDR1 reads MNHEY; CDR2 reads SVGAGI. CDR3 length: 12 amino acids. V was trimmed by 9 bases and J by 6 bases, leaving 15 bases between them. The DNA of the CDR3 is TGTGCCAGTTGTGCAGACCCGGGCGAGCAGTACTTC. This gives the protein CASCADPGEQYF.

The chain has TRBV11-2 and TRBJ2-1, with unresolved D. The CDR3 loop spans 15 amino acids. V was clipped by 4 bases and J by 4 bases, with 14 bases between them. Germline CDR1 is SGHAT and CDR2 is FQNNGV. The CDR3 reads CASSSAIEDYNEQFF. In DNA form, the CDR3 reads TGTGCCAGCAGCTCAGCAATAGAGGATTACAATGAGCAGTTCTTC.

The V and J genes are TRBV29-1 and TRBJ2-1; 7 nucleotides align to TRBD2. The CDR3 has 14 residues. The V and J ends lost 4 bases and 1 base, in that order; junction bases with no gene match: 4. Germline V gene sequence: CDR1 SQVTM, CDR2 ANQGSEA. The DNA for the CDR3 is TGCAGCGTTGGCGGGAGATATTCCTACAATGAGCAGTTCTTC. It encodes CSVGGRYSYNEQFF.

This chain joins TRBV15 and TRBJ1-3, with TRBD1 identical over 7 bases. The CDR3 loop spans 17 amino acids. Looked up from germline, CDR1 is LNHNV and CDR2 is YYDKDF (reference sequence). Losses at the gene ends were 4 bases for V and 0 bases for J; bases not matched to a gene: 9. CDR3 DNA sequence: TGTGCCACCAGCAACCGAATAGGGGGCGACTCTGGAAACACCATATATTTT. Its translation: CATSNRIGGDSGNTIYF.

The chain is built from TRBV5-4 and TRBJ2-7, with D possibly matching TRBD1 (6 bases). Germline loops: CDR1 SGHNT, CDR2 YYREEE (reference sequence). The CDR3 extends over 13 amino acids. V was pared by 2 bases and J by 5 bases, with 11 bases between. The CDR3 nucleotides are TGTGCCAGCAGCTTACAGGGTGTCCACGAGCAGTACTTC. It yields the protein CASSLQGVHEQYF. The entire variable domain, with the rest obtained from reference TRBV5-4 and TRBJ2-7, is as follows: ETGVTQSPTHLIKTRGQQVTLRCSSQSGHNTVSWYQQALGQGPQFIFQYYREEENGRGNFPPRFSGLQFPNYSSELNVNALELDDSALYLCASSLQGVHEQYFGPGTRLTVT.

The CDR3 is CASSVLGTGNYTF. The DNA for the CDR3 is TGTGCCAGCAGTGTCCTCGGGACAGGGAACTACACCTTC. This chain joins TRBV25-1 and TRBJ1-2, with 9 positions matching TRBD1. V was clipped by 4 bases and J by 10 bases; unmatched bases: 7. Germline lookup yields CDR1 MGHDK and CDR2 SYGVNS. CDR3 length: 13 amino acids.

CDR3 in amino acids: CASSGQGEGQPQHF. The CDR3 nucleotides are TGTGCCAGCTCCGGACAGGGTGAGGGTCAGCCCCAGCATTTT. This chain connects TRBV18 to TRBJ1-5; 8 positions agree with TRBD1. CDR1 is KGHSH, CDR2 LQKENI, per germline. Trimming removed 6 bases from V and 6 bases from J; junction bases left unmatched: 7. The CDR3 covers 14 residues.

This chain links TRBV29-1 with TRBJ1-2, with 10 positions matching TRBD1. With 7 bases clipped from V and 0 bases from J, the junction kept 8 bases outside the gene matches. CDR3 length equals 15 residues. CDR1 is SQVTM, CDR2 ANQGSEA, per germline. CDR3 amino acids: CSAIGTGATNYGYTF. DNA of the CDR3: TGCAGCGCCATTGGGACAGGGGCTACTAACTATGGCTACACCTTC.

This chain uses TRBV7-9 with TRBJ1-2; possible D gene TRBD1, 5 bases. The CDR3 totals 18 residues. Germline V gene data show CDR1 as SEHNR and CDR2 as FQNEAQ (reference sequence). Trimming cost V 4 bases and J 1 base, with 22 bases left between them. CDR3 in amino acids: CASSSSPLHRRYNYGYTF. The CDR3 region has the DNA TGTGCCAGCAGCTCCTCGCCCCTACACAGGCGATATAACTATGGCTACACCTTC. Using reference TRBV7-9 and TRBJ1-2 for the parts outside the CDR3, the full variable domain is DTGVSQNPRHKITKRGQNVTFRCDPISEHNRLYWYRQTLGQGPEFLTYFQNEAQLEKSRLLSDRFSAERPKGSFSTLEIQRTEQGDSAMYLCASSSSPLHRRYNYGYTFGSGTRLTVV.

The chain links TRBV9 to TRBJ2-2; TRBD2 matches at 8 bases. Germline-derived CDR1 and CDR2 are SGDLS and YYNGEE. The J segment lost 0 bases and the V segment lost 6 bases, leaving 10 bases of the junction unmatched. The CDR3 totals 17 residues. This CDR3 reads CASTPRERGTNTGELFF. The CDR3 DNA reads as TGTGCCAGCACCCCAAGAGAGCGGGGGACGAACACCGGGGAGCTGTTTTTT.

The genes are TRBV2 and TRBJ2-1; 10 nucleotides align to TRBD2. The CDR3 has 16 residues. Germline V CDR1 and CDR2: SNHLY, FYNNEI. V was clipped by 3 bases and J by 10 bases; unmatched bases: 12. The CDR3 DNA follows: TGTGCCAGCAGTGATCCCTGGGCTAGCGGGAGAGGGGAGCAGTTCTTC. Translated, it gives CASSDPWASGRGEQFF.

The chain recombines TRBV24-1 with TRBJ2-2; the match to TRBD1 covers 10 bases. The CDR3 consists of 16 residues. V lost 9 bases to trimming and J lost 4 bases; unmatched junction nucleotides: 10. Germline V gene lookup returns CDR1 KGHDR and CDR2 SFDVKD. CDR3 DNA sequence: TGTGCCACCTCTCGGGGTGGGACAGGGGCCACCGGGGAGCTGTTTTTT. The encoded protein is CATSRGGTGATGELFF.

This chain links TRBV2 with TRBJ1-1; 7 nucleotides align to TRBD1. J lost 1 base, V lost 6 bases, and 5 bases had no gene match. The CDR3 sequence is 14 residues long. CDR1 is SNHLY and CDR2 is FYNNEI in the germline V gene. In DNA, the CDR3 is TGTGCCAGCAGGTTGGGACAGCCGAACACTGAAGCTTTCTTT. This codes for CASRLGQPNTEAFF.